This T cell receptor beta chain is from a study of CD8+CD57+ T cells in acquired aplastic anemia (dated by TCRdb to the late 2010s). Describing the broader study: DNA extracted from sorted CD4+ and CD8+ cells had a mean of approximately 3.3 ug, with a range of roughly 0.17 to 27.4 ug. CD8+CD57+ expansion was defined as frequency above the mean frequency observed in healthy subjects. Here is what the overall study found, with its caveats: Roughly 30 CD8+ CDR3 sequences were shared between patients and controls but appeared highly expressed in patients and within their immunodominant clones. Patients and healthy controls showed no significant difference in CD8+ Simpson's diversity (P=0.060).

CDR1 SGHVS and CDR2 FQNEAQ were looked up in the germline V gene. Inclusive of the bounding cysteine and phenylalanine, the CDR3 is 17 residues long. Just the 51-base CDR3 DNA is kept, in frame starting at base 1. Trimming takes 1 base from V and 0 bases from J, and the germline ends sit 13 bases apart. Profiling of TCR beta VDJ combinations and CDR3 sequences used genomic DNA as the template. An Illumina HiSeq 2000 was the platform used for TCR repertoire sequencing. The source study handled its data this way. TRBV/TRBJ rearrangement plots, CDR3 size and DJ length profiles, and Simpson's diversity index were used to assess repertoires. The most abundant DNA sequence in the deep sequencing data was defined as the immunodominant clone. CDR3 amino acid sequences were checked for sharing between subjects and were compared against published repertoires and the VDJdb database. The public reads were run again by TCRdb, first through fastp at Q25 and then through MiXCR, and only productive beta chains were kept. Every distinct CDR3 protein forms one entry, paired with its most common genes and DNA. These V and J calls derive from TCRdb rather than the authors' analysis. A total of about 270,000 distinct CDR3 sequences appear in this sample, roughly 80% of them only once. Of the sample, 42% is held by the ten largest clones.

In regard to this clonotype: No antigen is known for it. The record has no base qualities; no much larger clone is one base away.

Expansion of CD8+CD57+ cells had been shown by flow cytometry in the patients chosen for sequencing. Every patient had severe acquired aplastic anemia, diagnosed using the International Study of Aplastic Anemia and Agranulocytosis and Camitta criteria. Patients had received no therapy at the time of blood sampling. In this study, sorted CD4+ and CD8+ T cells from the blood of healthy subjects and of severe aplastic anemia patients had their TCR repertoires deep-sequenced. Patients were enrolled under clinicaltrials.gov protocols 00001620, 01623167, 00001397, 00071045, 00081523 and 00961064 in the USA. Ficoll-Paque density gradient centrifugation was used to isolate peripheral blood mononuclear cells. Before DNA was extracted, CD4+ and CD8+ T cells were sorted using either FACS or magnetic beads.

The receptor was isolated from a human donor with aplastic anemia. The sample consisted of sorted CD4+, CD8+, or CD8+CD57+ T cells (not recorded which) from PBMCs. The sequence links TRBV7-8 to TRBJ1-5; TRBD1 is a possible D gene, resting on 6 matching bases. The CDR3 sequence is CASSLDSGTFSNQPQHF. The nucleotide sequence is TGTGCCAGCAGCTTAGATTCTGGGACATTTAGCAATCAGCCCCAGCATTTT. The variable domain in full, with residues beyond the CDR3 obtained from the reference TRBV7-8 and TRBJ1-5 genes, is GAGVSQSPRYKVAKRGQDVALRCDPISGHVSLFWYQQALGQGPEFLTYFQNEAQLDKSGLPSDRFFAERPEGSVSTLKIQRTQQEDSAVYLCASSLDSGTFSNQPQHFGDGTRLSIL.